These 30 T cell receptor beta chains were sequenced from one sample in a study of T cell responses to AZD1222 COVID-19 vaccine. The table came from immunoSEQ multiplex PCR; TCRdb's copy has only in-frame clones and leaves some out. The data show more than 95,000 clones, 93% seen once. Sequences were derived from peripheral blood, sampled on day 0 of AZD1222 vaccination. The receptors come from an adult in good health.

The V gene is TRBV11-2, the J gene TRBJ2-1; perhaps TRBD2 as D (6 bases). The CDR3 is 14 residues long. CDR1 is SGHAT, CDR2 FQNNGV, per germline. V lost 6 bases to trimming and J lost 7 bases, with 16 bases between them. CDR3 loop: CASSQTRAGNEQFF. The CDR3 region has the DNA TGTGCCAGCAGTCAGACTCGGGCGGGGAATGAGCAGTTCTTC. Full variable domain (outside the CDR3, taken from reference TRBV11-2 and TRBJ2-1): EAGVAQSPRYKIIEKRQSVAFWCNPISGHATLYWYQQILGQGPKLLIQFQNNGVVDDSQLPKDRFSAERLKGVDSTLKIQPAKLEDSAVYLCASSQTRAGNEQFFGPGTRLTVL.

The chain uses TRBV19 and TRBJ2-5; D uncertain. The CDR3 loop spans 11 amino acids. Trimming removed 6 bases from V and 5 bases from J, with 7 bases in between. Germline CDR1 is LNHDA and CDR2 is SQIVND (reference sequence). CDR3 in amino acids: CASRIAETQYF. CDR3 DNA: TGTGCCAGTAGAATCGCGGAGACCCAGTACTTC.

The gene calls are TRBV29-1 and TRBJ1-1, with a weak D call TRBD1 (5 bases). Trimming removed 3 bases at V and 8 bases at J, with 13 bases between. The germline V gene has CDR1 SQVTM and CDR2 ANQGSEA. This CDR3 is built from 12 residues. The CDR3 protein is CSVEGDGREAFF. In DNA form, the CDR3 reads TGCAGCGTTGAGGGGGACGGGCGAGAAGCTTTCTTT.

V and J are TRBV5-6 and TRBJ1-2; no reliable D call. The CDR3 extends over 14 amino acids. Germline CDR1 reads SGHDT; CDR2 reads YYEEEE. The V and J ends lost 0 bases and 1 base respectively, with 7 bases between them. The CDR3 is CASSLGRNNYGYTF. The CDR3 DNA reads TGTGCCAGCAGCTTGGGCAGAAATAACTATGGCTACACCTTC. The whole variable domain, filled in from reference TRBV5-6 and TRBJ1-2, reads DAGVTQSPTHLIKTRGQQVTLRCSPKSGHDTVSWYQQALGQGPQFIFQYYEEEERQRGNFPDRFSGHQFPNYSSELNVNALLLGDSALYLCASSLGRNNYGYTFGSGTRLTVV.

The chain is built from TRBV6-2 or TRBV6-3 and TRBJ2-7; the D gene is possibly TRBD1 (6 bases). V shed 5 bases and J shed 3 bases, with 23 bases lying between them. Germline V lookup: CDR1 MNHEY, CDR2 SVGEGT. The CDR3 length is 17 residues. The CDR3 sequence: CASSTSLWPGASYEQYF. The CDR3 DNA reads TGTGCCAGCAGTACATCTCTATGGCCAGGGGCAAGCTACGAGCAGTACTTC.

The V gene is TRBV5-5, the J gene TRBJ1-5, with D possibly being TRBD1 (6 bases). The CDR3 totals 15 residues. Trimming left V 2 bases short and J 3 bases short, with 12 bases between. Germline loops: CDR1 SGHKS, CDR2 YYEKEE (reference sequence). DNA of the CDR3: TGTGCCAGCAGCTTCCGCACAGGGTACAATCAGCCCCAGCATTTT. Translating gives CASSFRTGYNQPQHF.

V usage is TRBV12-2 and J usage is TRBJ2-3; TRBD2 reflects the table's D call only, with no check against the DNA. TRBV12-2 is termed a pseudogene. The CDR3 spans 16 residues. CDR3 DNA: TGTGCAAGTCGCTTAAAAATTGCGGCTAGCACAGATACGCAGTATTTT. It codes for CASRLKIAASTDTQYF.

This CDR3 is CSVVAHGWRTDTQYF. The CDR3, as DNA: TGCAGCGTTGTTGCCCACGGGTGGCGCACAGATACGCAGTATTTT. The chain recombines TRBV29-1 with TRBJ2-3; D not resolved. Germline lookup yields CDR1 SQVTM and CDR2 ANQGSEA. Trimming pared 4 bases from V and 1 base from J, leaving 15 bases between. The CDR3 consists of 15 residues.

The V call is TRBV18, the J call TRBJ1-1; D perhaps matches TRBD1 (6 bases). The CDR3 consists of 15 residues. The V and J ends lost 2 bases and 1 base respectively, with 11 bases between them. The V gene's germline CDR1 is KGHSH and CDR2 LQKENI. CDR3 nucleotides: TGTGCCAGCTCACCAAACAGGGTATGGAACACTGAAGCTTTCTTT. As protein: CASSPNRVWNTEAFF.

The V gene is TRBV27, the J gene TRBJ1-4; no clear D gene. The CDR3 covers 13 residues. Trimming took off 5 bases at V and 11 bases at J, with 15 bases between the two ends. CDR1 is MNHEY, CDR2 SMNVEV, per germline (reference sequence). This CDR3 reads CASSPSLWEKLFF. The CDR3 DNA follows: TGTGCCAGCAGTCCTTCCCTTTGGGAGAAACTGTTTTTT.

V is TRBV21-1 and J is TRBJ2-5; TRBD2, the table's D call, was not compared with the DNA. TRBV21-1 is shown as a pseudogene. The CDR3 is 17 residues long. In DNA form, the CDR3 reads TGTGCCAGCAGCATACCCGCGGACGGACTCAAACAAGAGACCCAGTACTTC. Its protein is CASSIPADGLKQETQYF.

V and J are TRBV6-5 and TRBJ1-3; D unclear. This CDR3 spans 12 amino acids. V was shortened by 7 bases and J by 4 bases, with 8 bases between the two germline ends. In germline, CDR1 is MNHEY, CDR2 SVGAGI. The CDR3 spells CASTLAGNTIYF. CDR3 nucleotide sequence: TGTGCCAGCACCCTGGCAGGAAACACCATATATTTT.

This clone was seen at least ten times. V is TRBV3-1 (or the pseudogene TRBV3-2) and J is TRBJ2-7, with 12 bases that match TRBD2. Losses at the gene ends were 0 bases for V and 4 bases for J; bases not matched to a gene: 4. The CDR3 is 16 residues long. Germline V gives CDR1 LGHDT, CDR2 YNNKEL (reference sequence). CDR3 protein: CASSQDVTSGRYEQYF. The CDR3 region has the DNA TGTGCCAGCAGCCAAGATGTGACTAGCGGGAGATACGAGCAGTACTTC.

The chain combines TRBV5-6 with TRBJ1-1; TRBD1 matches 7 bases. The V and J ends lost 0 bases and 1 base, in that order; junction bases with no gene match: 12. This CDR3 has 18 residues. Germline V gives CDR1 SGHDT, CDR2 YYEEEE. The CDR3 spells CASSLGVGEGQWNTEAFF. CDR3 sequence (DNA): TGTGCCAGCAGCTTGGGGGTCGGTGAGGGACAGTGGAACACTGAAGCTTTCTTT.

This chain links TRBV7-9 with TRBJ2-7, with 7 bases identical to TRBD1. The CDR3 is made up of 15 amino acids. V gave up 4 bases and J gave up 5 bases; unmatched junction bases: 11. CDR1 is SEHNR, CDR2 FQNEAQ, per germline (reference sequence). The CDR3 region has the DNA TGTGCCAGCAGCTCAAAACAAGGGACAGTCAACGAGCAGTACTTC. Translating gives CASSSKQGTVNEQYF.

This chain links TRBV25-1 with TRBJ2-7, with D unresolved. The CDR3 loop spans 15 amino acids. With 5 bases removed from V and 3 bases from J, the gap between germline ends came to 17 bases. CDR1 and CDR2 from the germline V gene are MGHDK and SYGVNS. The CDR3 loop is CASSPVGLVGYEQYF. The CDR3 DNA reads TGTGCCAGCAGTCCCGTAGGGCTAGTAGGCTACGAGCAGTACTTC.

This clone was counted only a few times. J is TRBJ2-5 and V is TRBV19; D is unclear. The ends were cut back, 3 bases at V and 2 bases at J, with 7 bases in the middle. CDR3 length: 13 amino acids. CDR1 is LNHDA, CDR2 SQIVND, per germline (reference sequence). The chain's CDR3 is CASSIGTQETQYF. The CDR3 nucleotides are TGTGCCAGTAGTATTGGTACGCAAGAGACCCAGTACTTC.

In this sample, this clone turned up once. This chain links TRBV7-9 with TRBJ2-1, with D possibly TRBD2 on 5 matching bases. V lost 8 bases, J lost 0 bases, and 14 bases lay in between. The CDR3 has 15 residues. Per the germline V gene, CDR1 is SEHNR and CDR2 is FQNEAQ (reference sequence). The DNA for the CDR3 is TGTGCCAGCCACGGCGGGTCTAACTCCTACAATGAGCAGTTCTTC. Protein product: CASHGGSNSYNEQFF.

This rearrangement joins TRBV6-5 to TRBJ2-1; no clear D gene. This CDR3 spans 13 amino acids. Deletions cut 6 bases from V and 6 bases from J, with 12 bases between. The germline V gene encodes CDR1 MNHEY and CDR2 SVGAGI. CDR3 bases: TGTGCCAGCAGCCTCGGGCCTTTCAATGAGCAGTTCTTC. It encodes CASSLGPFNEQFF.

The chain carries TRBV5-1 and TRBJ1-2; a possible D gene is TRBD1 (5 bases). V lost 4 bases, J lost 6 bases, and 19 bases lay in between. Germline-derived CDR1 and CDR2 are SGHRS and YFSETQ. The CDR3 runs to 15 residues. The CDR3 DNA reads TGCGCCAGCAGCCTCGGACTTACCCCGGGGGATGGCTACACCTTC. It specifies CASSLGLTPGDGYTF.

The chain carries TRBV21-1 and TRBJ1-5; the table gives TRBD1 as D, unverified against the DNA. TRBV21-1 is deemed a pseudogene. CDR3 length: 17 amino acids. In nucleotides, the CDR3 is TGTGCCAGCAGCAAAACCCGACAGGGGGCAATGAATCAGCCCCAGCATTTT. Translating gives CASSKTRQGAMNQPQHF.

The chain joins TRBV30 to TRBJ1-6; 10 bases match TRBD1. Trimming at V came to 4 bases and at J to 7 bases, leaving 10 bases not matched to a gene. The CDR3 contains 16 residues. The germline V gene encodes CDR1 GTSNPN and CDR2 SVGIG (reference sequence). The CDR3 nucleotides are TGTGCCTGGATTGCCGGGACAGGGGAGGGGAATTCACCCCTCCACTTT. Its protein is CAWIAGTGEGNSPLHF.

J is TRBJ1-5 and V is TRBV6-7; perhaps TRBD1 as D (5 bases). TRBV6-7 is an open reading frame whose function is uncertain. This CDR3 comprises 15 residues. V lost 2 bases and J 4 bases, leaving 12 bases between the germline ends. CDR3 protein: CASSYRSWGNQPQHF. CDR3 in DNA: TGTGCCAGCAGTTACCGGTCTTGGGGGAATCAGCCCCAGCATTTT.

The J gene is TRBJ2-1, the V gene TRBV7-2, with unresolved D. Germline V gives CDR1 SGHTA, CDR2 FQGNSA. This CDR3 spans 15 amino acids. V was clipped by 5 bases and J by 2 bases, with 13 bases between them. CDR3 nucleotide sequence: TGTGCCAGCAGCCCAAGCCCCCTCGCCTACAATGAGCAGTTCTTC. Amino acid sequence: CASSPSPLAYNEQFF.

The chain recombines TRBV28 with TRBJ2-1, with 10 positions matching TRBD1. The junction had 4 bases not matched to a gene; V was cut back by 6 bases and J by 5 bases. This CDR3 is 14 amino acids long. Germline-derived CDR1 and CDR2 are MDHEN and SYDVKM. CDR3 coding DNA: TGTGCCAGCAGCTCCGGGACAGGGGACAATGAGCAGTTCTTC. This sequence encodes CASSSGTGDNEQFF.

The chain uses TRBV19 and TRBJ1-2; no clear D. Per germline, CDR1 LNHDA and CDR2 SQIVND (reference sequence). V dropped 3 bases and J dropped 2 bases, with 13 bases sitting between them. The CDR3 contains 15 residues. Here the CDR3 reads CASSIPSTANYGYTF. Written as DNA, the CDR3 is TGTGCCAGTAGTATTCCCAGTACGGCAAACTATGGCTACACCTTC.

CDR3 bases: TGTGCCAGCAGTCCTCGTGGAGCGGGAGGGTCCCCTGAGCAGTTCTTC. Translated: CASSPRGAGGSPEQFF. The chain has TRBV27 and TRBJ2-1; TRBD2 matches 10 bases. CDR1 and CDR2 from the germline V gene are MNHEY and SMNVEV (reference sequence). CDR3 length equals 16 residues. After removal of 5 bases from V and 9 bases from J, the junction contained 13 bases not matched to a gene.

This clone appeared a single time. V and J are TRBV7-2 and TRBJ2-1; D gene ambiguous. Germline V gene data show CDR1 as SGHTA and CDR2 as FQGNSA. V was cut by 2 bases and J by 7 bases, with 3 bases left in between. The CDR3 is made up of 11 amino acids. In DNA form, the CDR3 reads TGTGCCAGCAGCTTATCGAATGAGCAGTTCTTC. This sequence encodes CASSLSNEQFF.

The V call is TRBV5-5, the J call TRBJ2-7, with D hard to call. Germline V gene data show CDR1 as SGHKS and CDR2 as YYEKEE (reference sequence). V was trimmed by 0 bases and J by 0 bases, leaving 7 bases between them. The CDR3 consists of 14 residues. CDR3 nucleotide sequence: TGTGCCAGCAGCTTGGCCCGTACCTCCTACGAGCAGTACTTC. Translation: CASSLARTSYEQYF.

The V and J genes are TRBV7-8 and TRBJ1-6; D ambiguous. The CDR3 sequence is 14 residues long. Germline CDR1 is SGHVS and CDR2 is FQNEAQ. Trimming shortened V by 2 bases and J by 14 bases, and 16 bases separated the two germline ends. The CDR3 spells CASSLMVATSTLHF. The CDR3 DNA reads as TGTGCCAGCAGCTTAATGGTTGCGACATCTACCCTCCACTTT.